Given below is one TCR beta chain in context. Which antigen it targets is not known. Nothing much larger sits one base from this clone, and base qualities are not available. The immunoSEQ Assay, a bias-controlled multiplex PCR, was used to amplify TCRbeta CDR3 regions from genomic DNA. The authors' analysis ran thus. The number of nucleated cells in each sample was estimated by amplification of reference gene primers within the assay. Sequence reads were collapsed and filtered to measure the absolute abundance of every unique TCRbeta CDR3 rearrangement. For each sample, productive Simpson clonality was calculated as the square root of Simpson's diversity index over productive rearrangements. TCRdb carries this immuneACCESS record with in-frame sequences only. Its versions omit some clonotypes, under half of them owing to an unresolved V gene in the studies checked, with the rest unexplained. V, J and clone size derive from that table, while D and trimming were established from the DNA sequence. The sample includes 250,000 to 300,000 clones, with around four fifths observed a single time. Around 4.5% of the sample lies in the top ten.

These data come from a study of blood T cell repertoires in COVID-19 (TCRdb year 2020). Background for the entire study: Samples covering the acute and convalescent phases of COVID-19 were provided by collaborators in the United States, Italy and Spain. The repertoires were made available in a free public database intended to serve as a resource for research on the immune response to SARS-CoV-2. Sample metadata almost always included a de-identified subject ID, COVID-19 status, age in years and sex. Where available, HLA class I and class II types were taken from metadata supplied by the sample provider and were not determined by assay-based typing. Deeply sampled blood TCRbeta repertoires from subjects exposed to, actively infected with, or recovered from COVID-19 were included in the dataset. Samples were obtained from the ongoing ImmuneRACE study (first 160 participants) and from over 1,000 subjects provided by 6 global collaborators. The material from the prospective study consisted of cDNA or gDNA derived from T cells, B-cell-depleted T cells, or PBMCs.

Study-wide conclusions, independent of this receptor: How much clinical and demographic metadata was included differed by source and by participant, and the metadata was provided uncurated.

V is trimmed back by 10 bases and J by 7 bases, and the junction contains 4 bases that no gene match accounts for. Spanning cysteine to phenylalanine, the CDR3 consists of 12 amino acids. Kept here is only the CDR3 DNA, which spans 36 bases and is read in frame from base 1. Another Seattle source contributed samples from volunteer blood donors who had recovered from COVID-19. Collaborating institutions collected whole blood in K2EDTA tubes following their own protocols. For TCRbeta analysis, collaborators shipped samples as frozen whole blood, isolated PBMCs, or DNA extracted from either of those sample types.

The clonotype originates from a man in his sixties who had recovered from COVID-19. The rearranged chain carries TRBV12-3 or TRBV12-4 and TRBJ1-5, and TRBD1 aligns with 10 junction nucleotides. Sequenced sample: peripheral blood. The nucleotide sequence is TGTGCCACGCGGACAGGGGGACAGCCCCAGCATTTT. Its product reads: CATRTGGQPQHF.